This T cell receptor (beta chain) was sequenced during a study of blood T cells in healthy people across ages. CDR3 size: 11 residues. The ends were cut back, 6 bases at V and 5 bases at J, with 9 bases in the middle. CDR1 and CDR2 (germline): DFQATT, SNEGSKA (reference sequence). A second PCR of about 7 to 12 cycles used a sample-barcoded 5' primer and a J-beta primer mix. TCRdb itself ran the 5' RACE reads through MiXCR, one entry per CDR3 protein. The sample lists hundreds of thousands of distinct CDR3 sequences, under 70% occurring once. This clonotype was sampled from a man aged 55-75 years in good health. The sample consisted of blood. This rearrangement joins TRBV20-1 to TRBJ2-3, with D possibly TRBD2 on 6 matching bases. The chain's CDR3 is CSAISGDTQYF. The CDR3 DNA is TGCAGTGCGATTAGCGGAGATACGCAGTATTTT.